Sequencing of this TCR beta chain was carried out in a study of blood T cell repertoires in COVID-19. This CDR3 comprises 16 residues. Germline CDR1 MNHEY, CDR2 SMNVEV (reference sequence). The ends lost 8 bases at V and 3 bases at J; junction bases unmatched: 7. Clones were read by immunoSEQ multiplex PCR, and TCRdb kept only the in-frame ones, dropping some. Of approximately 230,000 clones detected, around 88% appear once; the ten largest clones hold 6% to 6.5%. Only one count was recorded for this clone. The chain couples TRBV27 to TRBJ1-6, with 10 bases that match TRBD1. Sample: peripheral blood. The clonotype originates from a woman younger than 45 with COVID-19, enrolled during active disease. The CDR3, as DNA: TGTGCCAGCCGACAGGGGGCCGTAAGCTATAATTCACCCCTCCACTTT. This gives the protein CASRQGAVSYNSPLHF.